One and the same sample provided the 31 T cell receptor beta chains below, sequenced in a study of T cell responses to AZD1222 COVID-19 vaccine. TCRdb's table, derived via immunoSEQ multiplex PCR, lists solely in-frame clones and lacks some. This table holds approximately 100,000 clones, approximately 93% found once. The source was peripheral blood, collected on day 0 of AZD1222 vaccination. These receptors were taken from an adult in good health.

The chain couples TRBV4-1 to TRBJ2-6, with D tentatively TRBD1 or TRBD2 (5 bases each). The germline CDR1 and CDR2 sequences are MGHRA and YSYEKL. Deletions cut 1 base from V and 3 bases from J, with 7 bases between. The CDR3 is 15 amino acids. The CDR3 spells CASSQGGYGANVLTF. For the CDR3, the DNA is TGCGCCAGCAGCCAAGGGGGGTATGGGGCCAACGTCCTGACTTTC.

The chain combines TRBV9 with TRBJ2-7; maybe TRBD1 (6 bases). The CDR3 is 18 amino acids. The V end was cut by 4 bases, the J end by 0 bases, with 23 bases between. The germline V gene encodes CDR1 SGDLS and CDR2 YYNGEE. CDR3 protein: CASSPRGSERRSSYEQYF. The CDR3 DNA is TGTGCCAGCAGCCCGAGGGGGTCGGAGCGGAGGAGCTCCTACGAGCAGTACTTC.

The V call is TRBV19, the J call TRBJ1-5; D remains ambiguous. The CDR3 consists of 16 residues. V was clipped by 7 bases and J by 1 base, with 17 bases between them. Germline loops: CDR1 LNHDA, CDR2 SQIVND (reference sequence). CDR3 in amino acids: CASISSARFSNQPQHF. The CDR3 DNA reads TGTGCCAGTATTAGCTCCGCCAGGTTCAGCAATCAGCCCCAGCATTTT. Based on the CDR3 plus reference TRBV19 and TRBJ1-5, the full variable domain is DGGITQSPKYLFRKEGQNVTLSCEQNLNHDAMYWYRQDPGQGLRLIYYSQIVNDFQKGDIAEGYSVSREKKESFPLTVTSAQKNPTAFYLCASISSARFSNQPQHFGDGTRLSIL.

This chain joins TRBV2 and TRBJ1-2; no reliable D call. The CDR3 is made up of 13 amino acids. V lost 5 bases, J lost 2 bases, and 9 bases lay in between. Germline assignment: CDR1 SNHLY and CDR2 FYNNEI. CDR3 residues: CASSTQVNYGYTF. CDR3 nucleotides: TGTGCCAGCAGTACGCAGGTGAACTATGGCTACACCTTC. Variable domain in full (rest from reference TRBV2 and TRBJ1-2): EPEVTQTPSHQVTQMGQEVILRCVPISNHLYFYWYRQILGQKVEFLVSFYNNEISEKSEIFDDQFSVERPDGSNFTLKIRSTKLEDSAMYFCASSTQVNYGYTFGSGTRLTVV.

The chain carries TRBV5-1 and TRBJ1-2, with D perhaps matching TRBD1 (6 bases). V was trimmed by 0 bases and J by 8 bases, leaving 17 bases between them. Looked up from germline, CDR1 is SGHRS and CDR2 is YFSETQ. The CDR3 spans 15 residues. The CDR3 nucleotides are TGCGCCAGCAGCTTGGGGGCGGGGGGCGCAAAGGGCTACACCTTC. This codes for CASSLGAGGAKGYTF.

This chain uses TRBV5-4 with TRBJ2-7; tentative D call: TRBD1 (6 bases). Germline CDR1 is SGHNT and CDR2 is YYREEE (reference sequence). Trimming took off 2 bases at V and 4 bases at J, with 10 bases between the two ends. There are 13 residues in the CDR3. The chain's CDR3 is CASSFQQGYEQYF. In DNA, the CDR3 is TGTGCCAGCAGCTTTCAACAGGGTTACGAGCAGTACTTC.

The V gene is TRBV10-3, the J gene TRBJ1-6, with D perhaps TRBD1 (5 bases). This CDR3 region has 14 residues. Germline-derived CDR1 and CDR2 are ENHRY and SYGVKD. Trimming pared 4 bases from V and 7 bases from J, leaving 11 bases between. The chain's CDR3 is CAISVGGRNSPLHF. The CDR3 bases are TGTGCCATCAGTGTCGGGGGGAGAAATTCACCCCTCCACTTT.

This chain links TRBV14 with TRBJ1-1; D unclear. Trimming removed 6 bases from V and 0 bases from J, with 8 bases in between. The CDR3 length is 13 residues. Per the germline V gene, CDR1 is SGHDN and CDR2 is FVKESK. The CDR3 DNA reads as TGTGCCAGCAGTCTCTATATGAACACTGAAGCTTTCTTT. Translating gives CASSLYMNTEAFF.

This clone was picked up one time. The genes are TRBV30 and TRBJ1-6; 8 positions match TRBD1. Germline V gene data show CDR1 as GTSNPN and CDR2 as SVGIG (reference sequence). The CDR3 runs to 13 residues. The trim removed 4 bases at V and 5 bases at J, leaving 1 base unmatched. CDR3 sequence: CAWTGGNNSPLHF. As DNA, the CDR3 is TGTGCCTGGACAGGGGGCAATAATTCACCCCTCCACTTT.

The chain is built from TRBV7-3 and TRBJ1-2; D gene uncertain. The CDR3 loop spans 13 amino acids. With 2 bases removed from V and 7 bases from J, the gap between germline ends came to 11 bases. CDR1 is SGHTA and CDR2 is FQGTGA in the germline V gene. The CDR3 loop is CASSLAGGRGYTF. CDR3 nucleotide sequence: TGTGCCAGCAGCTTAGCCGGCGGACGTGGCTACACCTTC.

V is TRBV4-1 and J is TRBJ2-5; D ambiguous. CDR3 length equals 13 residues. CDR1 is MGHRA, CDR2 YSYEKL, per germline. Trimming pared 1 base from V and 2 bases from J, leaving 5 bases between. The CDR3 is CASSQVIQETQYF. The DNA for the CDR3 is TGCGCCAGCAGCCAAGTTATACAAGAGACCCAGTACTTC.

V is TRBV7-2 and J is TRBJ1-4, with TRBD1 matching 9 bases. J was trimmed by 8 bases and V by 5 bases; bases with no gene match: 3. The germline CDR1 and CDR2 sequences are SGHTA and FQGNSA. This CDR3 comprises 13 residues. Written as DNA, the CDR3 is TGTGCCAGCAGCACAGGGGGCAACGAAAAACTGTTTTTT. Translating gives CASSTGGNEKLFF. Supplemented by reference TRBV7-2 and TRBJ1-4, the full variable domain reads GAGVSQSPSNKVTEKGKDVELRCDPISGHTALYWYRQSLGQGLEFLIYFQGNSAPDKSGLPSDRFSAERTGGSVSTLTIQRTQQEDSAVYLCASSTGGNEKLFFGSGTQLSVL.

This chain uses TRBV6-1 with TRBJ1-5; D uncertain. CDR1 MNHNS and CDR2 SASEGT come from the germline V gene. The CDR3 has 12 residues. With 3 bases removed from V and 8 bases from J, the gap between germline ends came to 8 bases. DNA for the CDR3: TGTGCCAGCAGTGACGAGGCAGAGCCCCAGCATTTT. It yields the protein CASSDEAEPQHF.

CDR3 loop: CASSSVQGEHGYTF. The CDR3 DNA follows: TGTGCCAGCAGCTCTGTACAGGGGGAACATGGCTACACCTTC. The chain couples TRBV9 to TRBJ1-2; 8 nucleotides agree with TRBD1. The germline V gene encodes CDR1 SGDLS and CDR2 YYNGEE. V shed 4 bases, J shed 6 bases, and the junction held 8 bases outside the gene matches. The CDR3 contains 14 residues. The full variable domain, in which reference TRBV9 and TRBJ1-2 provide the parts outside the CDR3, is DSGVTQTPKHLITATGQRVTLRCSPRSGDLSVYWYQQSLDQGLQFLIQYYNGEERAKGNILERFSAQQFPDLHSELNLSSLELGDSALYFCASSSVQGEHGYTFGSGTRLTVV.

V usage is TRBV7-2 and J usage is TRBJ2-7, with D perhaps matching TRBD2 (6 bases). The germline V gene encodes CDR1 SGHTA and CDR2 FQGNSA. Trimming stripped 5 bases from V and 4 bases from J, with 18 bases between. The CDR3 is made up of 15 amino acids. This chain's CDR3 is CASSPGRERPYEQYF. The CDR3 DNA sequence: TGTGCCAGCAGCCCGGGACGGGAGAGGCCTTACGAGCAGTACTTC.

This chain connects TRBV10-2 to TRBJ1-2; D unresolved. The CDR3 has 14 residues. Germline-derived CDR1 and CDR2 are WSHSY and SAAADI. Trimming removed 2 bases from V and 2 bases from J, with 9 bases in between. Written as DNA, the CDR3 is TGCGCCAGCAGTGAGCTGGCAGAGAACTATGGCTACACCTTC. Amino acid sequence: CASSELAENYGYTF.

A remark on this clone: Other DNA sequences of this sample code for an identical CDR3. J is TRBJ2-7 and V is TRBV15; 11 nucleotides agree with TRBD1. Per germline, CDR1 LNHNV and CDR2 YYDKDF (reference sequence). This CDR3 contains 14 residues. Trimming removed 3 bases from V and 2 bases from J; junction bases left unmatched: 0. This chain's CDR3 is CATSRDRGPYEQYF. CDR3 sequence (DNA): TGTGCCACCAGCAGGGACAGGGGGCCCTACGAGCAGTACTTC.

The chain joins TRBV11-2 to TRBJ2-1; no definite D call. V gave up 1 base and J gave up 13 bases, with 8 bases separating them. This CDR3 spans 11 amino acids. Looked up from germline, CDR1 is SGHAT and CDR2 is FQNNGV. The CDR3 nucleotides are TGTGCCAGCAGCTTAGGTAGTTTCCAGTTCTTC. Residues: CASSLGSFQFF. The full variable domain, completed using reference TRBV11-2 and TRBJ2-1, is EAGVAQSPRYKIIEKRQSVAFWCNPISGHATLYWYQQILGQGPKLLIQFQNNGVVDDSQLPKDRFSAERLKGVDSTLKIQPAKLEDSAVYLCASSLGSFQFFGPGTRLTVL.

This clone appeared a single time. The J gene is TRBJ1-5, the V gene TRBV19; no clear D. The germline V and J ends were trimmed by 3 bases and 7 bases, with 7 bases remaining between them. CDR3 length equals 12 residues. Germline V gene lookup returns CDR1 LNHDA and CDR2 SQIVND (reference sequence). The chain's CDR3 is CASSMLRQPQHF. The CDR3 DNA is TGTGCCAGTAGTATGCTCCGGCAGCCCCAGCATTTT. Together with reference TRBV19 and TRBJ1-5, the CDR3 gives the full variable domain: DGGITQSPKYLFRKEGQNVTLSCEQNLNHDAMYWYRQDPGQGLRLIYYSQIVNDFQKGDIAEGYSVSREKKESFPLTVTSAQKNPTAFYLCASSMLRQPQHFGDGTRLSIL.

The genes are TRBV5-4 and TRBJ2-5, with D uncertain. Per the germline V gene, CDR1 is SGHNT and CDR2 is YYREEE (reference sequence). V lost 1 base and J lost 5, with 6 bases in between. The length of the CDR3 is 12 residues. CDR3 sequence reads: CASSLIGETQYF. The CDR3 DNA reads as TGTGCCAGCAGCTTGATCGGGGAGACCCAGTACTTC.

DNA for the CDR3: TGTGCCAGCAGTACGACGAGTTCTTATGGCTACACCTTC. It encodes CASSTTSSYGYTF. This sequence joins TRBV28 and TRBJ1-2; no reliable D call. The CDR3 runs to 13 residues. CDR1 MDHEN and CDR2 SYDVKM come from the germline V gene. Between the trimmed V and J ends, which lost 5 bases and 5 bases, there was a span of 12 bases.

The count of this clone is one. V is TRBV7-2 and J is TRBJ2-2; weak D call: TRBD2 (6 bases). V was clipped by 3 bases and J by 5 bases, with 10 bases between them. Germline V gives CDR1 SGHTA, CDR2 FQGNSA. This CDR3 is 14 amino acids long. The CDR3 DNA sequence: TGTGCCAGCAGCTTTGGCGGGGCGACCGGGGAGCTGTTTTTT. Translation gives CASSFGGATGELFF.

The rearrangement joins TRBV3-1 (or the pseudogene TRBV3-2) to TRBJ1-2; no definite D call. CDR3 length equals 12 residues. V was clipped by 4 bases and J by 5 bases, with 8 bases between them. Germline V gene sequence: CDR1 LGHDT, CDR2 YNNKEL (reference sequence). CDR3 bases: TGTGCCAGCAGCCGGGATGGATATGGCTACACCTTC. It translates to CASSRDGYGYTF.

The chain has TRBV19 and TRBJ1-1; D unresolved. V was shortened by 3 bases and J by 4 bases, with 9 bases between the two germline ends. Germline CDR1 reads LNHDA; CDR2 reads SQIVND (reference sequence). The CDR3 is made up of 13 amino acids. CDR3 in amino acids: CASSIGGFTEAFF. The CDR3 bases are TGTGCCAGTAGTATTGGTGGGTTCACTGAAGCTTTCTTT.

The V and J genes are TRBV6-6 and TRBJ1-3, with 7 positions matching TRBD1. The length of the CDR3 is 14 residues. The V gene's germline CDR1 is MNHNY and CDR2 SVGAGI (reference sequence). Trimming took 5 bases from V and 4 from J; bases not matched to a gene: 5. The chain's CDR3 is CASSKTGEGNTIYF. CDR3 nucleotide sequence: TGTGCCAGCAGTAAAACAGGGGAAGGAAACACCATATATTTT.

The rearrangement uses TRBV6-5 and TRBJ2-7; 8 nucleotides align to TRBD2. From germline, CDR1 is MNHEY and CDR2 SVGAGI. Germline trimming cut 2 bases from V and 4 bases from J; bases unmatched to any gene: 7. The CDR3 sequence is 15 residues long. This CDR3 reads CASSYELTGGYEQYF. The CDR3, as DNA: TGTGCCAGCAGTTACGAACTAACGGGGGGGTACGAGCAGTACTTC.

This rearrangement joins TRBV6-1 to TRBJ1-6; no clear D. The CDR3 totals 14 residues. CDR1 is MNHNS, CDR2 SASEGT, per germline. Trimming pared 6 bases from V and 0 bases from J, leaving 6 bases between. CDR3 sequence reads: CASSGSSYNSPLHF. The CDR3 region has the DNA TGTGCCAGCAGCGGGAGCTCCTATAATTCACCCCTCCACTTT.

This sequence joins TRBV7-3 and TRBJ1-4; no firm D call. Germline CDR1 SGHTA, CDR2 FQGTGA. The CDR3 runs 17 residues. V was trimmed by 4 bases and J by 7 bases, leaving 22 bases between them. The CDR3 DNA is TGTGCCAGCAGCTCGCCAACCGGGCCTCGGGCGAGTGAAAAACTGTTTTTT. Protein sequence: CASSSPTGPRASEKLFF.

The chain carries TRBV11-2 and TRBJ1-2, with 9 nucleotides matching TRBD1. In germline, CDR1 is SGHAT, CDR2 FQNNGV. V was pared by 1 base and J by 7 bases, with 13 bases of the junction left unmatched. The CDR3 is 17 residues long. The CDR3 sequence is CASSLGRSGTGTFGYTF. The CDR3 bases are TGTGCCAGCAGCTTAGGCCGATCCGGGACAGGGACTTTTGGCTACACCTTC.

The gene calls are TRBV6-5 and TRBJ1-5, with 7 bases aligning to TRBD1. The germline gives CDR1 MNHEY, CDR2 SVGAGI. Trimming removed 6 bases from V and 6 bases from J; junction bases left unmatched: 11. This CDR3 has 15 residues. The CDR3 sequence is CASRDRGQAGQPQHF. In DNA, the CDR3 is TGTGCCAGCAGGGACAGAGGACAGGCCGGTCAGCCCCAGCATTTT.

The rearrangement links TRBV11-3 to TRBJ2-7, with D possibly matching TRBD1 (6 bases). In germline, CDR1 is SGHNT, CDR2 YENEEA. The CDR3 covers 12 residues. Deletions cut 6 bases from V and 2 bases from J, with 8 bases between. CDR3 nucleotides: TGTGCCAGCAGTCAGGGGCCCTACGAGCAGTACTTC. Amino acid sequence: CASSQGPYEQYF.